This T cell receptor (beta chain) was observed in a study of cytomegalovirus exposure and HLA in healthy donors. This clone has just one count. Germline is not matched at one junction end, which may reflect a read error. In the same sample, other DNA sequences code for this CDR3. Germline lookup yields CDR1 SGHNT and CDR2 YYREEE (reference sequence). This CDR3 has 16 residues. The PCR contained 60 Vbeta and 13 Jbeta primers. TCRdb keeps only in-frame clones here, not all; method: immunoSEQ multiplex PCR. The sample carries approximately 70,000 clones, over 70% recorded once. The sequence derives from a human donor in good health. The rearrangement uses TRBV5-4 and TRBJ1-1, with 11 positions matching TRBD1. Sequencing used PBMCs. DNA for the CDR3: TGTGCTAGCAGCTCCATCGCCGGACAGGGGGCAACTGAAGCTTTCTTT. This translates into CASSSIAGQGATEAFF.